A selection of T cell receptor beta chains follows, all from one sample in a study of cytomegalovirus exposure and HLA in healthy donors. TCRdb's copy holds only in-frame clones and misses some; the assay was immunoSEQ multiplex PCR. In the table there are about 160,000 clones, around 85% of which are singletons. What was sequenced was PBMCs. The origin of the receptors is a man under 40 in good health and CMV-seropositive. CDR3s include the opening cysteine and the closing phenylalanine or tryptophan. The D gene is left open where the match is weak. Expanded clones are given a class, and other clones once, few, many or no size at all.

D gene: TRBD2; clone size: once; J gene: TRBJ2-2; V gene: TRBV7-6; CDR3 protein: CASSLATSGGAGELFF; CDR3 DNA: TGTGCCAGCAGCTTAGCCACTAGCGGGGGGGCCGGGGAGCTGTTTTTT
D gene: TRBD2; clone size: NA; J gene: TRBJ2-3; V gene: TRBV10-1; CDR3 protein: CASSVRTSGDTQYF; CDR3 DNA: TGCGCCAGCAGTGTTAGGACTAGCGGTGATACGCAGTATTTT
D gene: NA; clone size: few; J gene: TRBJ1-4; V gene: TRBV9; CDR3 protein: CASSSDTGINEKLFF; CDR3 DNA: TGTGCCAGCAGCTCAGATACAGGGATAAATGAAAAACTGTTTTTT
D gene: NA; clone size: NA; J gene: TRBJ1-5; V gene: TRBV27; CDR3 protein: CASLPTVGLAQPNQPQHF; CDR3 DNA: TGTGCCAGCCTCCCAACCGTGGGGCTCGCCCAGCCAAATCAGCCCCAGCATTTT
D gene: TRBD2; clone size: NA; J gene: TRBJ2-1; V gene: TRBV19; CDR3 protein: CASRIEAGLAYNEQFF; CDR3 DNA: TGTGCCAGTAGGATCGAAGCGGGACTAGCCTACAATGAGCAGTTCTTC
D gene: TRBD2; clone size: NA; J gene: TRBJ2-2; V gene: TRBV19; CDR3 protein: CASSIWVAGTGELFF; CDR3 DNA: TGTGCCAGTAGTATATGGGTAGCGGGGACCGGGGAGCTGTTTTTT
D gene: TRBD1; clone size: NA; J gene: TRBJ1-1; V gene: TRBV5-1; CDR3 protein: CASTTGDGHLDTEAFF; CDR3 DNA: TGCGCCAGCACAACAGGGGATGGGCATTTAGACACTGAAGCTTTTTTT
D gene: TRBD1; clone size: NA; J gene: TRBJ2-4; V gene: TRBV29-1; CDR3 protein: CSVPGQGAQNIQYF; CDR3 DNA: TGCAGCGTTCCGGGACAGGGGGCCCAAAACATTCAGTACTTC
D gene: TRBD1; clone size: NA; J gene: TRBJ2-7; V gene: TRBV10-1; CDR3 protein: CASSGDRGYEQYF; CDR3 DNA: TGCGCCAGCAGCGGGGACAGGGGTTACGAGCAGTACTTC
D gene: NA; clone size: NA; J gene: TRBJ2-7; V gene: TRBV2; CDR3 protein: CASSGEGAGEQYF; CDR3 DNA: TGTGCCAGCAGTGGCGAGGGGGCGGGGGAGCAGTACTTC
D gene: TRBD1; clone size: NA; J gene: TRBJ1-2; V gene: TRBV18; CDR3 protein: CASSPPTGGWSGYTF; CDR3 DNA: TGTGCCAGCTCACCCCCGACAGGGGGGTGGTCTGGCTACACCTTC
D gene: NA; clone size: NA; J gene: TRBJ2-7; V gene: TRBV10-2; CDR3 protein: CASSEILIYEQYF; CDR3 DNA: TGCGCCAGCAGTGAGATCCTAATCTACGAGCAGTACTTC
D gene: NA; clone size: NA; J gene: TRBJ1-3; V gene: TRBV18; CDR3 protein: CASSPGQQGTGNTIYF; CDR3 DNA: TGTGCCAGCTCACCCGGACAGCAAGGTACTGGAAACACCATATATTTT
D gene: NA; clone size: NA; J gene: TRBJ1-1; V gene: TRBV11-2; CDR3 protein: CASSLDLRGSNTEAFF; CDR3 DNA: TGTGCCAGCAGCTTAGATCTGAGAGGTTCGAACACTGAAGCTTTCTTT
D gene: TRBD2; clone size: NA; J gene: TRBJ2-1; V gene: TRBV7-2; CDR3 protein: CASSAPGLAKYNEQFF; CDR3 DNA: TGTGCCAGCAGCGCTCCGGGACTAGCAAAGTACAATGAGCAGTTCTTC
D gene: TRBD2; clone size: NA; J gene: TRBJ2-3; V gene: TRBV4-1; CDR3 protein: CASRPAGGRDTQYF; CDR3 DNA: TGCGCCAGCAGACCAGCGGGGGGGCGAGATACGCAGTATTTT
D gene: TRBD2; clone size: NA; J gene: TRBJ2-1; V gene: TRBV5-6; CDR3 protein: CASSLAVSGGRYNEQFF; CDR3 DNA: TGTGCCAGCAGCTTGGCGGTTAGCGGGGGGCGGTACAATGAGCAGTTCTTC
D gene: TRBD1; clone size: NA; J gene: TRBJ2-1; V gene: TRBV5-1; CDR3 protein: CASSEGAGTYNEQFF; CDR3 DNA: TGCGCCAGCAGCGAGGGGGCAGGGACCTACAATGAGCAGTTCTTC
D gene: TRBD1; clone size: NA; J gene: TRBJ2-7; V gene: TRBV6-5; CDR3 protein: CASSYYTGDEQYF; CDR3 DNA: TGTGCCAGCAGTTATTACACAGGGGACGAGCAGTACTTC
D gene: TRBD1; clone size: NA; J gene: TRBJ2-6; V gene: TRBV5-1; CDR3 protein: CASSLGSGTASSGANVLTF; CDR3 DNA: TGCGCCAGCAGCCTTGGATCCGGGACAGCTTCCTCTGGGGCCAACGTCCTGACTTTC
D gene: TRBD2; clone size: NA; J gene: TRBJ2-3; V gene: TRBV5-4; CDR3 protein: CASSPTSGGDSTQYF; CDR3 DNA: TGTGCCAGCAGCCCGACTAGCGGGGGGGATAGTACGCAGTATTTT
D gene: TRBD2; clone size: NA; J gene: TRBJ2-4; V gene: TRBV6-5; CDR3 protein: CASSISGGAKNIQYF; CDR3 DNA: TGTGCCAGCAGTATTAGCGGGGGGGCCAAAAACATTCAGTACTTC
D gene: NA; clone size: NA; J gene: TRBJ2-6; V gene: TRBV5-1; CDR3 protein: CASSEGGIPGANVLTF; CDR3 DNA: TGCGCCAGCAGCGAGGGGGGGATCCCTGGGGCCAACGTCCTGACTTTC
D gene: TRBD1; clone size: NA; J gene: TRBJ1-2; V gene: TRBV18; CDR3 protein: CASSRDRVFYGYTF; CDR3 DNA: TGTGCCAGCTCCCGGGACAGGGTTTTCTATGGCTACACCTTC
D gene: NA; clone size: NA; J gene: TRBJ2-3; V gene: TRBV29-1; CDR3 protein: CSVESGVSDTQYF; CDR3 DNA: TGCAGCGTTGAATCTGGAGTATCAGATACGCAGTATTTT
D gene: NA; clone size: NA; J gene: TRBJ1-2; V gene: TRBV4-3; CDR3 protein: CASSQDRRGLDYGYTF; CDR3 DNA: TGCGCCAGCAGCCAAGATCGGCGGGGGTTAGACTATGGCTACACCTTC
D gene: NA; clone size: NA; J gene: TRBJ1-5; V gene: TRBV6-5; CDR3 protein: CASSSRGGGSNQPQHF; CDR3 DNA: TGTGCCAGCAGTTCCCGGGGGGGTGGAAGCAATCAGCCCCAGCATTTT
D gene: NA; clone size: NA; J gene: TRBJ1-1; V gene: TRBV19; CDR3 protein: CASTAENTEAFF; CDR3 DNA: TGTGCCAGTACGGCGGAGAACACTGAAGCTTTCTTT
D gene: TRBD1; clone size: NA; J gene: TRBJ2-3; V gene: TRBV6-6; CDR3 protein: CASSSLRGRITDTQYF; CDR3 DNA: TGTGCCAGCAGTTCCTTGAGGGGGCGGATCACAGATACGCAGTATTTT
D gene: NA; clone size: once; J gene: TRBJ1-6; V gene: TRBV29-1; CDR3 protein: CSVRQSHDSPLHF; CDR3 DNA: TGCAGCGTGAGACAGAGTCATGACTCACCCCTCCACTTT
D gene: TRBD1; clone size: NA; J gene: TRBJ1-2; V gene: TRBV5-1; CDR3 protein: CASSLETGGMAYGYTF; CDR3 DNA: TGCGCCAGCAGCTTGGAAACAGGGGGTATGGCGTATGGCTACACCTTC
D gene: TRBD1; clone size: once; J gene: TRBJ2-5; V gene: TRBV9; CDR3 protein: CASSPAQGASFQETQYF; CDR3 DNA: TGTGCCAGCAGCCCGGCACAGGGGGCGTCCTTCCAAGAGACCCAGTACTTC
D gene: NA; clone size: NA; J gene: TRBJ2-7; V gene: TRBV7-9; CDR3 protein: CASSLAQMGYEQYF; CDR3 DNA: TGTGCCAGCAGCTTGGCACAGATGGGTTACGAGCAGTACTTC
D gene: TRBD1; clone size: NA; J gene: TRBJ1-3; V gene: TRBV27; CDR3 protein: CASSPGTGQAGNTIYF; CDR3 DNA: TGTGCCAGCAGCCCCGGGACAGGGCAAGCTGGAAACACCATATATTTT
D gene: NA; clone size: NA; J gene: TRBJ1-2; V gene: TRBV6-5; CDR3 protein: CASSPSGERFGYTF; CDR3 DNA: TGTGCCAGCAGTCCCTCCGGGGAGAGGTTTGGCTACACCTTC
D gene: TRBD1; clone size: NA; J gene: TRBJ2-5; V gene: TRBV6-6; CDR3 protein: CASSSPGTGSGTQYF; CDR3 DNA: TGTGCCAGCAGTTCCCCCGGGACAGGGTCCGGGACCCAGTACTTC
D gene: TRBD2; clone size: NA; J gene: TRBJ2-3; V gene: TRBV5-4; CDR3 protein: CASSATSGTDTQYF; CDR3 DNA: TGTGCCAGCAGCGCGACTAGCGGCACAGATACGCAGTATTTT
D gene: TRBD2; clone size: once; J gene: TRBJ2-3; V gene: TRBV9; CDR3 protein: CASSVDAAGTLDTQYF; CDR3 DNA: TGTGCCAGCAGCGTAGATGCAGCGGGGACTCTGGATACGCAGTATTTT
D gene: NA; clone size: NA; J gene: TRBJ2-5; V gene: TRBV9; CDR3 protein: CASSLGWGSQETQYF; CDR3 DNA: TGTGCCAGCAGTTTAGGGTGGGGCTCCCAAGAGACCCAGTACTTC
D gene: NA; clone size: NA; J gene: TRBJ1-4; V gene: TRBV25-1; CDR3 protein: CASSESPGAHIEKLFF; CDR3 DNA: TGTGCCAGCAGTGAATCACCAGGGGCCCATATCGAAAAACTGTTTTTT
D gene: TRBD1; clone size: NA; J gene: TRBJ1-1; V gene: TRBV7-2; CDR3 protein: CASSPRDRVNTEAFF; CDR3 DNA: TGTGCCAGCAGCCCCCGGGACAGAGTTAACACTGAAGCTTTCTTT